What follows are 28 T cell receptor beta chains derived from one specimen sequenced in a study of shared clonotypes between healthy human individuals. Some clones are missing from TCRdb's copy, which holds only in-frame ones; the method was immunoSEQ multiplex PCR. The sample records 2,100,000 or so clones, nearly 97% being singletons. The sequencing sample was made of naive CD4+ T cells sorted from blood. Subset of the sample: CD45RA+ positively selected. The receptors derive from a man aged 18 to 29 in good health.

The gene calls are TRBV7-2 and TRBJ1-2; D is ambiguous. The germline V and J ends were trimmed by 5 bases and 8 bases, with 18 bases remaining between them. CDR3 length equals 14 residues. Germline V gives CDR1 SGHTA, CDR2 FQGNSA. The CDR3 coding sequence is TGTGCCAGCAGCGGTGACGCCCCTCCCCCGGGCTACACCTTC. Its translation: CASSGDAPPPGYTF.

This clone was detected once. The CDR3, as DNA: TGCACCAGCAGCCAAGACCCCCTTAGCGGGAGGTCCTACGAGCAGTACTTC. This translates into CTSSQDPLSGRSYEQYF. V is TRBV1 and J is TRBJ2-7; TRBD2 is the table's D call and was not checked against the DNA. TRBV1 is listed as a pseudogene. The CDR3 has 17 residues.

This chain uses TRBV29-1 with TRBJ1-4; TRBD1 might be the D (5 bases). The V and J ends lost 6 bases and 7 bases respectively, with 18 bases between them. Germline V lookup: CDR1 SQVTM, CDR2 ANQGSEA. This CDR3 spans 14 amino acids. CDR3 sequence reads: CSVQEEGYGEKLFF. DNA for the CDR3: TGCAGCGTCCAAGAGGAGGGGTATGGTGAAAAACTGTTTTTT.

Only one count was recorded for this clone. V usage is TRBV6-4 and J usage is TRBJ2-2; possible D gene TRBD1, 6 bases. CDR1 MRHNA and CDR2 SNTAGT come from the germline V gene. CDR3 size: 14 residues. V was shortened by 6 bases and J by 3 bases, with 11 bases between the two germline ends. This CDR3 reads CASRQGRDTGELFF. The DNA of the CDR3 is TGTGCCAGCAGACAGGGAAGGGACACCGGGGAGCTGTTTTTT.

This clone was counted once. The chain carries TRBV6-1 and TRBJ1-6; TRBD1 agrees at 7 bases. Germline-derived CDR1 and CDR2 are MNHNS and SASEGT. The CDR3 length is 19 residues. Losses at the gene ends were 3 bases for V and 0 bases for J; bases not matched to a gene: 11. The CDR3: CASSDQRTGLSSYNSPLHF. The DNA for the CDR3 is TGTGCCAGCAGTGATCAAAGGACAGGTTTAAGCTCCTATAATTCACCCCTCCACTTT.

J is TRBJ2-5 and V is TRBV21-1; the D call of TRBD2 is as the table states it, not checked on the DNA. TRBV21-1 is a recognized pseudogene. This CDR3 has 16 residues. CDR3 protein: CATWTDTSGGVETQYF. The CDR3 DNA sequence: TGTGCCACCTGGACAGATACTAGCGGGGGGGTAGAGACCCAGTACTTC.

CDR3 residues: CASSLTSGGTGGYGYTF. DNA of the CDR3: TGTGCCAGCAGCTTAACTTCAGGCGGGACAGGGGGCTATGGCTACACCTTC. The chain is built from TRBV5-4 and TRBJ1-2; 11 positions agree with TRBD1. In germline, CDR1 is SGHNT, CDR2 YYREEE (reference sequence). V was pared by 2 bases and J by 4 bases, with 10 bases of the junction left unmatched. This CDR3 has 17 residues.

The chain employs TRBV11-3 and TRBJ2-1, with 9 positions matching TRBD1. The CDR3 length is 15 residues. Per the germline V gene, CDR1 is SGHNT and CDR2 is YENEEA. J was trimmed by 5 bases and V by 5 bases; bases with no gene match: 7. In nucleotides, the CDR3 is TGTGCCAGCAGCCTGTACAGGGGGCGCGACAATGAGCAGTTCTTC. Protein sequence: CASSLYRGRDNEQFF.

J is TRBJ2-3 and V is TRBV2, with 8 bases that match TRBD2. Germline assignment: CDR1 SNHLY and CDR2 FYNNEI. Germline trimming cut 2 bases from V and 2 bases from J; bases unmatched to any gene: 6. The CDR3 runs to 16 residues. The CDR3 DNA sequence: TGTGCCAGCAGTGAATTACGGGGGGGATTCACAGATACGCAGTATTTT. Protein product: CASSELRGGFTDTQYF.

As DNA, the CDR3 is TGTGCCAGTAGAGACCGACAGGGCAATCAGCCCCAGCATTTT. This encodes CASRDRQGNQPQHF. The chain has TRBV19 and TRBJ1-5; D may be TRBD1 (6 bases). The germline V gene encodes CDR1 LNHDA and CDR2 SQIVND (reference sequence). Trimming removed 6 bases at V and 2 bases at J, with 11 bases between. CDR3 length: 14 amino acids. Full variable domain (remainder filled in from reference TRBV19 and TRBJ1-5): DGGITQSPKYLFRKEGQNVTLSCEQNLNHDAMYWYRQDPGQGLRLIYYSQIVNDFQKGDIAEGYSVSREKKESFPLTVTSAQKNPTAFYLCASRDRQGNQPQHFGDGTRLSIL.

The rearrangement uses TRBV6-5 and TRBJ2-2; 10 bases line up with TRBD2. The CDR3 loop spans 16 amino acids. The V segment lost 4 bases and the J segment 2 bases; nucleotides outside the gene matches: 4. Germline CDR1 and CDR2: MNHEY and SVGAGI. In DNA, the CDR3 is TGTGCCAGCAGTTCCGGACTAGCGGTAAACACCGGGGAGCTGTTTTTT. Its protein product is CASSSGLAVNTGELFF.

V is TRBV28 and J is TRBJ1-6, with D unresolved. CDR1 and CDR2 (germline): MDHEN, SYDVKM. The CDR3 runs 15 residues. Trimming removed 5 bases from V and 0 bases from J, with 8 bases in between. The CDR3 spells CASSTESSYNSPLHF. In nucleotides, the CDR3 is TGTGCCAGCAGTACAGAGAGCTCCTATAATTCACCCCTCCACTTT.

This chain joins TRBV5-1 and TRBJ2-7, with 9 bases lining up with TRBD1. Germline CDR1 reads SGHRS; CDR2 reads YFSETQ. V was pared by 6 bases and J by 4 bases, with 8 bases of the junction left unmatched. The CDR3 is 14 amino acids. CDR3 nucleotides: TGCGCCAGCACCCCGGGACAGGGTAGGTACGAGCAGTACTTC. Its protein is CASTPGQGRYEQYF.

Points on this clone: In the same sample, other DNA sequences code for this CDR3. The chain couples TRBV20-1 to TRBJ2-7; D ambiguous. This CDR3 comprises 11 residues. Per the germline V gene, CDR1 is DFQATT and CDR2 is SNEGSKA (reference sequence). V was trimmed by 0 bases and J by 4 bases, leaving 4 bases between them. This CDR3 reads CSARDSYEQYF. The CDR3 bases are TGCAGTGCTAGAGATTCGTACGAGCAGTACTTC.

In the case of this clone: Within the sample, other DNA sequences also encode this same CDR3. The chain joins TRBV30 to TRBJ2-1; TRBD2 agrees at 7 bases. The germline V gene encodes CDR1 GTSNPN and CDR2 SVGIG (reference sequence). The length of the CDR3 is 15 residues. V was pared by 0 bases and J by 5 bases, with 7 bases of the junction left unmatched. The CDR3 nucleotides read TGTGCCTGGAGTGTACGGCTGGCGGGGGACAATGAGCAGTTCTTC. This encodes CAWSVRLAGDNEQFF.

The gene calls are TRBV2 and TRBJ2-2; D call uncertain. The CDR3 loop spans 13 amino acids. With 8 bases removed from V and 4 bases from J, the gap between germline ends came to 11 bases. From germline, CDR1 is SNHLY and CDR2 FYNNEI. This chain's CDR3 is CASHYGFTGELFF. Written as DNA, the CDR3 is TGTGCCAGCCACTACGGGTTCACCGGGGAGCTGTTTTTT.

DNA for the CDR3: TGTGCCAGCGGGGGGGCCACCTACGAGCAGTACTTC. The encoded protein is CASGGATYEQYF. V usage is TRBV6-5 and J usage is TRBJ2-7; D perhaps matches TRBD2 (7 bases). Trimming removed 8 bases from V and 2 bases from J, with 10 bases in between. The CDR3 is made up of 12 amino acids. Germline loops: CDR1 MNHEY, CDR2 SVGAGI.

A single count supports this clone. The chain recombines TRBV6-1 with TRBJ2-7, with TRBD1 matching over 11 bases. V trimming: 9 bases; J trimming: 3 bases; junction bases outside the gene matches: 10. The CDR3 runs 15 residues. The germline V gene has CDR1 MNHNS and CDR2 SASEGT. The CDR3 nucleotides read TGTGCCAGTCAGAATCTCGGGACAGGGGGCTACGAGCAGTACTTC. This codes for CASQNLGTGGYEQYF.

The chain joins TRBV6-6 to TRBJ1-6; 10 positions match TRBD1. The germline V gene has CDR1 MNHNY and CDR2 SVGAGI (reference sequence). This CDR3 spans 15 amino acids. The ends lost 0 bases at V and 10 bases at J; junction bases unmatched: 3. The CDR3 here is CASSYSGQGGSPLHF. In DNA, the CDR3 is TGTGCCAGCAGTTACTCCGGACAGGGGGGATCACCCCTCCACTTT.

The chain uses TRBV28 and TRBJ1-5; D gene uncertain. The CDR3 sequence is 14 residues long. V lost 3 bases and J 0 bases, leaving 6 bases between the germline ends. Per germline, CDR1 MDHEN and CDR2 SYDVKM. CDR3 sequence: CASSFGDSNQPQHF. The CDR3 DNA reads TGTGCCAGCAGTTTTGGGGATAGCAATCAGCCCCAGCATTTT. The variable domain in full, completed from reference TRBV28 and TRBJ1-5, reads DVKVTQSSRYLVKRTGEKVFLECVQDMDHENMFWYRQDPGLGLRLIYFSYDVKMKEKGDIPEGYSVSREKKERFSLILESASTNQTSMYLCASSFGDSNQPQHFGDGTRLSIL.

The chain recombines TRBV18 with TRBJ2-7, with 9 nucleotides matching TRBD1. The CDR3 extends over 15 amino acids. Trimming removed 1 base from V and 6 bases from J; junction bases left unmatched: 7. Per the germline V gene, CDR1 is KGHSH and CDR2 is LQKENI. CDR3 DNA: TGTGCCAGCTCACCACAGGGGACAGGGCTCGGCGAGCAGTACTTC. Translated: CASSPQGTGLGEQYF.

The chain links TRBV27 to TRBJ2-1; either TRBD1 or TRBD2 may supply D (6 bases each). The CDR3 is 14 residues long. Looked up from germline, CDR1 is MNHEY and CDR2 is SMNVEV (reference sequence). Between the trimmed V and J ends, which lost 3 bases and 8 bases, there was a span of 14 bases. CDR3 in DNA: TGTGCCAGCAGTTTTTCTCCGGGGGCTTATGAGCAGTTCTTC. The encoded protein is CASSFSPGAYEQFF.

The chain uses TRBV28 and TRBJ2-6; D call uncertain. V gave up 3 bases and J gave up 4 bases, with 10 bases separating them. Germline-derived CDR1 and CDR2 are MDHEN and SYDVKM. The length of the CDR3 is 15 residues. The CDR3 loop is CASSFGLAGANVLTF. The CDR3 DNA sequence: TGTGCCAGCAGTTTCGGTCTCGCCGGGGCCAACGTCCTGACTTTC.

This CDR3 reads CASSLERFGLASDTQYF. The CDR3 DNA sequence: TGTGCCAGCAGCTTAGAAAGGTTTGGACTAGCTTCAGATACGCAGTATTTT. V usage is TRBV7-2 and J usage is TRBJ2-3; 8 bases match TRBD2. This CDR3 region has 17 residues. Germline lookup yields CDR1 SGHTA and CDR2 FQGNSA. Unmatched junction bases numbered 10, after V lost 1 base and J lost 4 bases.

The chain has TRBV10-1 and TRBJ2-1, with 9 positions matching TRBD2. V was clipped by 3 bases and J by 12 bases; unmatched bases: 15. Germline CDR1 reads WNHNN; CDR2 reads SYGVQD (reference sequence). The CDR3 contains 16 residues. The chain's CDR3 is CASSEGLAGNPMVQFF. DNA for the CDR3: TGCGCCAGCAGTGAAGGGCTAGCGGGAAATCCAATGGTGCAGTTCTTC.

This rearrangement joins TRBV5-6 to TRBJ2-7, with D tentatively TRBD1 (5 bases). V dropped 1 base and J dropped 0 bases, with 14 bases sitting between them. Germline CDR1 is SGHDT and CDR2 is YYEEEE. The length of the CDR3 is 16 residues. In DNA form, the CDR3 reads TGTGCCAGCAGCTTGTCCAAAGGGGCCGACTCCTACGAGCAGTACTTC. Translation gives CASSLSKGADSYEQYF.

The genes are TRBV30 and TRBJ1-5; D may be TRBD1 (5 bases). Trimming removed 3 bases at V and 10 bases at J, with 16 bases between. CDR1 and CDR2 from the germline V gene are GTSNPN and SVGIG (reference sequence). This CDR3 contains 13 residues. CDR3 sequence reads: CAWRLQPGDPQHF. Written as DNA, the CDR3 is TGTGCCTGGAGACTACAGCCGGGGGATCCCCAGCATTTT.

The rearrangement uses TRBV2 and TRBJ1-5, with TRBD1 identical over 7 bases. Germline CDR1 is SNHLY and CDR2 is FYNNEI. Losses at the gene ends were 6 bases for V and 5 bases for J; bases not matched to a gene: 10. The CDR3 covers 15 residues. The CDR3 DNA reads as TGTGCCAGCAGGGGGAGCAGGGGGGTAGATCAGCCCCAGCATTTT. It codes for CASRGSRGVDQPQHF.